Listed below are T cell receptor beta chains from one sample, sequenced in a study of cytomegalovirus exposure and HLA in healthy donors. TCRdb's copy holds only in-frame clones and misses some; the assay was immunoSEQ multiplex PCR. This table has 100,000 to 150,000 clones, around 90% appearing once. The sequencing sample was made of PBMCs. These receptors were collected from a woman under 30 in good health and CMV-seronegative. Both conserved end residues are trimmed from each CDR3. Clone size appears in some rows only: once, few, many, or a class for an expanded clone.

clone size: .; J gene: TRBJ1-1; V gene: TRBV5-1; CDR3 protein: ASSLGLGGYGTEAF
clone size: .; J gene: TRBJ2-3; V gene: TRBV19; CDR3 protein: ASSTDTGTDTQY
clone size: .; J gene: TRBJ1-3; V gene: TRBV28; CDR3 protein: ASKRHRNTIY
clone size: .; J gene: TRBJ1-2; V gene: TRBV5-1; CDR3 protein: ASSLGGHMNYGYT
clone size: .; J gene: TRBJ2-1; V gene: TRBV28; CDR3 protein: ASSVRGSYNEQF
clone size: .; J gene: TRBJ2-7; V gene: TRBV5-1; CDR3 protein: ASRDAGTGDYEQY
clone size: .; J gene: TRBJ2-2; V gene: TRBV7-3; CDR3 protein: ASSRTSGSTGELF
clone size: .; J gene: TRBJ1-2; V gene: TRBV5-4; CDR3 protein: ASSLETGTYGYT
clone size: .; J gene: TRBJ1-2; V gene: TRBV5-4; CDR3 protein: ASSGGQGSDGYT
clone size: .; J gene: TRBJ2-2; V gene: TRBV4-1; CDR3 protein: ASSQALAGPNTGELF
clone size: .; J gene: TRBJ2-1; V gene: TRBV10-3; CDR3 protein: AISAGTSDYNEQF
clone size: .; J gene: TRBJ2-3; V gene: TRBV6-6; CDR3 protein: ASTHTDTQY
clone size: .; J gene: TRBJ2-5; V gene: TRBV4-1; CDR3 protein: ASSQGGGVEETQY
clone size: .; J gene: TRBJ2-7; V gene: TRBV7-9; CDR3 protein: ASSLADRGLAGDYEQY
clone size: .; J gene: TRBJ2-1; V gene: TRBV5-1; CDR3 protein: ASSLGTGNNEQF
clone size: .; J gene: TRBJ2-7; V gene: TRBV27; CDR3 protein: ASSLVVGYEQY
clone size: .; J gene: TRBJ2-4; V gene: TRBV4-1; CDR3 protein: ASSRLAGAKNIQY
clone size: .; J gene: TRBJ2-1; V gene: TRBV5-1; CDR3 protein: ASSLDGGRNEQF
clone size: .; J gene: TRBJ2-1; V gene: TRBV10-2; CDR3 protein: ASSSLGDYLPSEQF
clone size: once; J gene: TRBJ2-1; V gene: TRBV19; CDR3 protein: ASSMASSSYNEQF
clone size: .; J gene: TRBJ2-5; V gene: TRBV5-4; CDR3 protein: ASSSGGGETQY
clone size: .; J gene: TRBJ2-7; V gene: TRBV19; CDR3 protein: ASRGTSGSLSSEQY
clone size: .; J gene: TRBJ2-5; V gene: TRBV5-6; CDR3 protein: ASSRLREGGETQY
clone size: .; J gene: TRBJ2-3; V gene: TRBV6-6; CDR3 protein: ASSYNGLLTDTQY
clone size: .; J gene: TRBJ2-7; V gene: TRBV7-9; CDR3 protein: ASSLDPGLKY
clone size: .; J gene: TRBJ1-2; V gene: TRBV5-6; CDR3 protein: ASRSGQGVGYT
clone size: .; J gene: TRBJ2-7; V gene: TRBV2; CDR3 protein: ASIGSRTGIYEQY
clone size: once; J gene: TRBJ2-3; V gene: TRBV27; CDR3 protein: ASSVGLGEQY
clone size: once; J gene: TRBJ2-7; V gene: TRBV11-3; CDR3 protein: ASSQLQPYEQY
clone size: .; J gene: TRBJ2-5; V gene: TRBV4-1; CDR3 protein: ASSQEGRVQETQY
clone size: .; J gene: TRBJ2-1; V gene: TRBV7-9; CDR3 protein: ASSPTSGRVRDEQF
clone size: .; J gene: TRBJ2-1; V gene: TRBV4-1; CDR3 protein: ASSQVSDNRNEQF
clone size: .; J gene: TRBJ1-2; V gene: TRBV15; CDR3 protein: ATSRDPGQGNGYT
clone size: .; J gene: TRBJ2-3; V gene: TRBV5-6; CDR3 protein: ASSSLSGGGYTDTQY
clone size: .; J gene: TRBJ2-2; V gene: TRBV7-2; CDR3 protein: ASSLAPSGTNTGELF
clone size: .; J gene: TRBJ1-3; V gene: TRBV19; CDR3 protein: ASSVVPRAGNTIY
clone size: .; J gene: TRBJ2-3; V gene: TRBV13; CDR3 protein: ASSIGSTDTQY
clone size: .; J gene: TRBJ1-2; V gene: TRBV6-6; CDR3 protein: ASSYPGSNYGYT
clone size: .; J gene: TRBJ1-1; V gene: TRBV6-5; CDR3 protein: ASSYSTGGLTEAF
clone size: .; J gene: TRBJ2-1; V gene: TRBV28; CDR3 protein: TSSLSMYSGFEQF
clone size: .; J gene: TRBJ1-2; V gene: TRBV19; CDR3 protein: ASSWGDREPYGYT
clone size: .; J gene: TRBJ2-1; V gene: TRBV18; CDR3 protein: ASSGTTRGEQF